The 23 T cell receptor beta chains below come from one sample, sequenced in a study of neurological immune-mediated disorders. Time point meaning: technical triplicate 3. One entry per CDR3 protein results from TCRdb running MiXCR on the 5' RACE reads. The sample contains about 44,000 distinct CDR3 sequences, under 25% of which appear only once. Sequencing used PBMCs. The source is a man in his fifties or sixties with HTLV-1-associated myelopathy (HAM/TSP).

This clonotype was seen ten or more times. The V and J genes are TRBV6-2 or TRBV6-3 and TRBJ2-7; perhaps TRBD1 as D (6 bases). Germline V gene lookup returns CDR1 MNHEY and CDR2 SVGEGT. Trimming left V 2 bases short and J 0 bases short, with 17 bases between. CDR3 length: 17 residues. The CDR3 loop is CASSYLAETGTSYEQYF. In nucleotides, the CDR3 is TGTGCCAGCAGTTACCTTGCGGAGACAGGCACCTCCTACGAGCAGTACTTC.

This clonotype was seen repeatedly, ten times or more. The rearrangement uses TRBV20-1 and TRBJ2-5, with D perhaps TRBD1 (7 bases). The CDR3 runs to 20 residues. Germline CDR1 and CDR2: DFQATT and SNEGSKA (reference sequence). Between the trimmed V and J ends, which lost 3 bases and 9 bases, there was a span of 38 bases. The CDR3 reads CSASPSGTAEQLGLPSPQYF. The CDR3 nucleotides read TGCAGTGCTAGCCCATCCGGGACAGCAGAACAATTGGGACTTCCTTCGCCCCAGTACTTC.

The J gene is TRBJ1-2, the V gene TRBV12-3 or TRBV12-4; D not resolved. This CDR3 contains 14 residues. The germline V and J ends were trimmed by 1 base and 3 bases, with 9 bases remaining between them. The CDR3 nucleotides read TGTGCCAGCAGTTTAGGGACGGAAGACTATGGCTACACCTTC. Its translation is CASSLGTEDYGYTF.

This clonotype was detected ten times or more. The V and J genes are TRBV29-1 and TRBJ1-1; D remains ambiguous. Germline-derived CDR1 and CDR2 are SQVTM and ANQGSEA. V was shortened by 3 bases and J by 6 bases, with 11 bases between the two germline ends. The length of the CDR3 is 12 residues. The CDR3 nucleotides are TGCAGCGTTGATCATCCAGGATCTGAAGCTTTCTTT. This codes for CSVDHPGSEAFF.

This clonotype was seen at least ten times. V gene TRBV11-2 combines with J gene TRBJ1-3; possibly TRBD1 for D (6 bases). The CDR3 extends over 16 amino acids. The germline gives CDR1 SGHAT, CDR2 FQNNGV. V lost 0 bases and J 4 bases, leaving 13 bases between the germline ends. Here the CDR3 DNA reads TGTGCCAGCAGCTTAGAGACGGGGGCGCCCGGAAACACCATATATTTT. Translation gives CASSLETGAPGNTIYF.

This chain joins TRBV7-2 and TRBJ2-3; D uncertain. This CDR3 is built from 16 residues. Germline-derived CDR1 and CDR2 are SGHTA and FQGNSA. Trimming took 2 bases from V and 6 from J, leaving 18 bases between them. The CDR3 region has the DNA TGTGCCAGCAGCTTATCGCCAATTAGGGCCTCCGATACGCAGTATTTT. Amino acids: CASSLSPIRASDTQYF.

With respect to this clonotype: This may come from a read error, since a much larger clone is one base off. The chain combines TRBV20-1 with TRBJ1-6; 9 bases agree with TRBD1. Looked up from germline, CDR1 is DFQATT and CDR2 is SNEGSKA (reference sequence). The CDR3 contains 15 residues. Here the CDR3 DNA reads TGCAGTGCTAGAGATGCCGGACAGGGGAGGGTACCCATCCACTTT. Amino acid sequence: CSARDAGQGRVPIHF.

This clonotype was counted at least ten times. The chain uses TRBV18 and TRBJ1-5; a possible D gene is TRBD1 (5 bases). This CDR3 has 13 amino acids. Germline V gives CDR1 KGHSH, CDR2 LQKENI. V was pared by 5 bases and J by 3 bases, with 8 bases between. In DNA, the CDR3 is TGTGCCAGCTCAACGGGGGTCAATCAGCCCCAGCATTTT. Translation: CASSTGVNQPQHF.

This clonotype showed up many times. The CDR3 sequence is CASSALAGGQNEQFF. Written as DNA, the CDR3 is TGTGCCAGCAGCGCCCTAGCGGGAGGACAAAATGAGCAGTTCTTC. The rearrangement uses TRBV6-5 and TRBJ2-1; TRBD2 matches 11 bases. J gave up 7 bases and V 6 bases, and 8 bases lay outside the gene matches. The CDR3 runs to 15 residues. The germline CDR1 and CDR2 sequences are MNHEY and SVGAGI.

There are many counts of this clonotype. V is TRBV29-1 and J is TRBJ2-5, with D tentatively TRBD1 or TRBD2 (5 bases each). V was trimmed by 3 bases and J by 5 bases, leaving 7 bases between them. Germline V CDR1 and CDR2: SQVTM, ANQGSEA. The CDR3 has 11 residues. The CDR3 loop is CSVDWGETQYF. CDR3 nucleotide sequence: TGCAGCGTTGACTGGGGGGAGACCCAGTACTTC. The full variable domain, in which reference TRBV29-1 and TRBJ2-5 provide the parts outside the CDR3, is SAVISQKPSRDICQRGTSLTIQCQVDSQVTMMFWYRQQPGQSLTLIATANQGSEATYESGFVIDKFPISRPNLTFSTLTVSNMSPEDSSIYLCSVDWGETQYFGPGTRLLVL.

This clonotype was recorded many times. V and J are TRBV20-1 and TRBJ1-4; 7 bases line up with TRBD1. Trimming at V came to 3 bases and at J to 0 bases, leaving 7 bases not matched to a gene. This CDR3 has 16 residues. CDR1 is DFQATT and CDR2 is SNEGSKA in the germline V gene (reference sequence). The CDR3 nucleotides are TGCAGTGCTAGCGGGACAGCCGATGCAACTAATGAAAAACTGTTTTTT. The encoded protein is CSASGTADATNEKLFF.

Concerning this clonotype itself: Just one base apart from a much larger clone, this may be a read error. The chain is built from TRBV11-2 and TRBJ1-1; the D is unclear. The CDR3 has 14 residues. Germline V gives CDR1 SGHAT, CDR2 FQNNGV. The CDR3 DNA reads TGTGTCAGCAGCCCCTTGGGGAGAAACACTGAAGCTTTCTTT. Translation gives CVSSPLGRNTEAFF.

The chain combines TRBV5-1 with TRBJ2-7, with D hard to call. V was cut by 0 bases and J by 3 bases, with 7 bases left in between. There are 13 residues in the CDR3. Germline assignment: CDR1 SGHRS and CDR2 YFSETQ. The CDR3 DNA follows: TGCGCCAGCAGCTTGGGGAAGGACTACGAGCAGTACTTC. Translating it yields CASSLGKDYEQYF. The variable domain in full, with the rest retrieved from reference TRBV5-1 and TRBJ2-7, is KAGVTQTPRYLIKTRGQQVTLSCSPISGHRSVSWYQQTPGQGLQFLFEYFSETQRNKGNFPGRFSGRQFSNSRSEMNVSTLELGDSALYLCASSLGKDYEQYFGPGTRLTVT.

This clonotype was found many times. This chain connects TRBV5-1 to TRBJ2-1; no clear D. Germline values: CDR1 SGHRS, CDR2 YFSETQ. This CDR3 is built from 15 residues. Deletions cut 1 base from V and 4 bases from J, with 12 bases between. In DNA form, the CDR3 reads TGCGCCAGCAGCTTGATTGCTGACTCGTACAATGAGCAGTTCTTC. Protein sequence: CASSLIADSYNEQFF.

This clonotype was picked up many times. The J gene is TRBJ1-5, the V gene TRBV2; D may be TRBD1 (5 bases). Germline V gene sequence: CDR1 SNHLY, CDR2 FYNNEI. CDR3 size: 13 residues. With 3 bases removed from V and 4 bases from J, the gap between germline ends came to 7 bases. As DNA, the CDR3 is TGTGCCAGCAGTGACCCAGGGAATCAGCCCCAGCATTTT. Encoded protein: CASSDPGNQPQHF. Looking up the rest from reference TRBV2 and TRBJ1-5 gives the full variable domain: EPEVTQTPSHQVTQMGQEVILRCVPISNHLYFYWYRQILGQKVEFLVSFYNNEISEKSEIFDDQFSVERPDGSNFTLKIRSTKLEDSAMYFCASSDPGNQPQHFGDGTRLSIL.

This clonotype came up many times. The J gene is TRBJ1-2, the V gene TRBV10-3; D is perhaps TRBD1 (5 bases). Germline loops: CDR1 ENHRY, CDR2 SYGVKD. V was trimmed by 3 bases and J by 6 bases, leaving 14 bases between them. CDR3 size: 14 residues. The CDR3 nucleotides read TGTGCCATCAGTGAAGGCAGGGAGAGTGATGGCTACACCTTC. Residues: CAISEGRESDGYTF.

The sample holds many counts of this clonotype. This chain uses TRBV7-9 with TRBJ1-4; 7 nucleotides match TRBD1. Germline assignment: CDR1 SEHNR and CDR2 FQNEAQ (reference sequence). This CDR3 comprises 15 residues. V was clipped by 4 bases and J by 5 bases; unmatched bases: 7. The CDR3: CASSSSGGGNEKLFF. In DNA, the CDR3 is TGTGCCAGCAGCTCTTCAGGGGGGGGCAATGAAAAACTGTTTTTT.

The table lists this clonotype with many counts. V gene TRBV29-1 combines with J gene TRBJ2-1; 9 bases line up with TRBD1. The CDR3 consists of 13 residues. CDR1 and CDR2 (germline): SQVTM, ANQGSEA. J lost 6 bases, V lost 7 bases, and 7 bases had no gene match. For the CDR3, the DNA is TGCAGCGCCCTGACAGGGGGTTTCAATGAGCAGTTCTTC. Amino acid sequence: CSALTGGFNEQFF.

This clonotype appeared many times. The chain joins TRBV7-9 to TRBJ2-5; 7 bases line up with TRBD1. The CDR3 consists of 15 residues. The J segment lost 2 bases and the V segment lost 5 bases, leaving 8 bases of the junction unmatched. Germline lookup yields CDR1 SEHNR and CDR2 FQNEAQ (reference sequence). The CDR3 region has the DNA TGTGCCAGCAGCACACAACCAGGGGGTCAAGAGACCCAGTACTTC. It specifies CASSTQPGGQETQYF. The whole variable domain, remainder taken from reference TRBV7-9 and TRBJ2-5, is DTGVSQNPRHKITKRGQNVTFRCDPISEHNRLYWYRQTLGQGPEFLTYFQNEAQLEKSRLLSDRFSAERPKGSFSTLEIQRTEQGDSAMYLCASSTQPGGQETQYFGPGTRLLVL.

This clonotype was detected ten times or more. V gene TRBV20-1 combines with J gene TRBJ2-7; D is perhaps TRBD1 (6 bases). The germline V and J ends were trimmed by 6 bases and 2 bases, with 11 bases remaining between them. The germline CDR1 and CDR2 sequences are DFQATT and SNEGSKA (reference sequence). The CDR3 runs to 12 residues. This chain's CDR3 is CSAATGPYEQYF. In DNA form, the CDR3 reads TGCAGTGCGGCCACAGGGCCCTACGAGCAGTACTTC.

This clonotype was seen repeatedly, ten times or more. CDR3 bases: TGCGCCAGCAGTGGTAGCCAGGGCATCACAGATACGCAGTATTTT. Residues: CASSGSQGITDTQYF. This chain connects TRBV10-1 to TRBJ2-3; maybe TRBD1 (5 bases). Germline CDR1 reads WNHNN; CDR2 reads SYGVQD (reference sequence). There are 15 residues in the CDR3. Trimming stripped 4 bases from V and 2 bases from J, with 13 bases between.

This clonotype was recorded many times. V gene TRBV27 combines with J gene TRBJ1-2, with D perhaps matching TRBD1 (6 bases). The CDR3 is 17 residues long. Germline V CDR1 and CDR2: MNHEY, SMNVEV (reference sequence). The germline V and J ends were trimmed by 5 bases and 0 bases, with 19 bases remaining between them. DNA of the CDR3: TGTGCCAGCAGTACCCACAGGGAGGATTCTGCTAACTATGGCTACACCTTC. As protein: CASSTHREDSANYGYTF.

In this sample, this clonotype turned up a few times. The V call is TRBV14, the J call TRBJ1-1; D uncertain. Germline CDR1 SGHDN, CDR2 FVKESK. The CDR3 contains 15 residues. V gave up 0 bases and J gave up 2 bases, with 10 bases separating them. The CDR3 protein is CASSQEFGRNTEAFF. The CDR3 DNA sequence: TGTGCCAGCAGCCAAGAGTTCGGCAGAAACACTGAAGCTTTCTTT. Supplemented by reference TRBV14 and TRBJ1-1, the full variable domain reads EAGVTQFPSHSVIEKGQTVTLRCDPISGHDNLYWYRRVMGKEIKFLLHFVKESKQDESGMPNNRFLAERTGGTYSTLKVQPAELEDSGVYFCASSQEFGRNTEAFFGQGTRLTVV.